The clone carrying this T cell receptor (beta chain) was counted only a few times. Antigen unknown. This CDR3 has 15 residues. Germline lookup yields CDR1 SEHNR and CDR2 FQNEAQ (reference sequence). V lost 4 bases, J lost 6 bases, and 8 bases stayed unmatched. The data were obtained in a study of shared clonotypes between healthy human individuals. TCRdb's table, derived via immunoSEQ multiplex PCR, lists solely in-frame clones and lacks some. The sample includes hundreds of thousands of clones, about 95% of them seen just once. Terminally differentiated effector memory CD45RA+ cells were excluded from the naive CD8 cells, which were CD45RO-negative and positively selected for CCR7. Every donor was a Caucasian adult from Nashville, Tennessee. Study-wide results and caveats: Large depth notwithstanding, sorted-subset sequencing proved incomplete by rarefaction.

The clonotype comes from a woman aged 30 to 39 in good health. The rearrangement joins TRBV7-9 to TRBJ1-3; TRBD1 aligns across 8 bases. Sequences were obtained from naive CD8+ T cells sorted from blood. CDR3 amino acids: CASSSRTGRVNTIYF. As DNA, the CDR3 is TGTGCCAGCAGCTCCCGGACAGGGAGAGTAAACACCATATATTTT.